One and the same sample provided the 17 T cell receptor beta chains below, sequenced in a study of cytomegalovirus exposure and HLA in healthy donors. With 60 Vbeta and 13 Jbeta primers, the PCR was carried out. Sequencing used immunoSEQ multiplex PCR; TCRdb keeps in-frame clones, though not all of them. The sample includes 150,000 to 200,000 clones, roughly 13% of them seen just once. The sample consisted of PBMCs. These receptors came from a man aged 50 to 59 in good health and CMV-seropositive.

This clone was seen only a few times. V gene TRBV19 combines with J gene TRBJ1-6; TRBD1 matches 10 bases. This CDR3 has 16 amino acids. With 6 bases clipped from V and 5 bases from J, the junction kept 7 bases outside the gene matches. Germline V gene data show CDR1 as LNHDA and CDR2 as SQIVND (reference sequence). The CDR3 coding sequence is TGTGCCAGTAGGACGACAGGGGGCGGAAATAATTCACCCCTCCACTTT. Protein product: CASRTTGGGNNSPLHF.

The rearrangement links TRBV28 to TRBJ2-6, with TRBD1 matching 8 bases. This CDR3 has 17 residues. Germline values: CDR1 MDHEN, CDR2 SYDVKM. V shed 4 bases, J shed 4 bases, and the junction held 9 bases outside the gene matches. The CDR3 sequence is CASSSTGDPSGANVLTF. The CDR3 coding sequence is TGTGCCAGCAGTTCGACAGGGGACCCATCCGGGGCCAACGTCCTGACTTTC.

This clone was found a few times. The chain uses TRBV4-3 and TRBJ2-1, with 7 bases fitting TRBD1. Trimming removed 0 bases from V and 8 bases from J; junction bases left unmatched: 10. CDR3 length: 16 residues. Germline CDR1 and CDR2: LGHNA and YSLEER. The CDR3 protein is CASSQDWPGQWDEQFF. The CDR3 region has the DNA TGCGCCAGCAGCCAAGATTGGCCGGGACAGTGGGATGAGCAGTTCTTC.

This rearrangement joins TRBV30 to TRBJ1-6; D possibly corresponds to TRBD1 (6 bases). Trimming removed 3 bases at V and 8 bases at J, with 14 bases between. Germline-derived CDR1 and CDR2 are GTSNPN and SVGIG (reference sequence). The CDR3 spans 14 residues. The CDR3 region has the DNA TGTGCCTGGAGCGCGGGGGCCCTCCATTCACCCCTCCACTTT. Translating it yields CAWSAGALHSPLHF.

This chain links TRBV14 with TRBJ2-7; D might be TRBD1 (5 bases). Germline lookup yields CDR1 SGHDN and CDR2 FVKESK. The CDR3 sequence is 16 residues long. V shed 2 bases and J shed 6 bases, with 20 bases lying between them. Here the CDR3 DNA reads TGTGCCAGCAGCCAACCCGACAGTGGCCCAAAAGGCGAGCAGTACGTC. It is translated as CASSQPDSGPKGEQYV.

This clone was observed a few times. J is TRBJ1-1 and V is TRBV11-3; D is possibly TRBD1 (5 bases). CDR3 length: 12 residues. CDR1 SGHNT and CDR2 YENEEA come from the germline V gene. V gave up 8 bases and J gave up 3 bases, with 10 bases separating them. The CDR3 DNA is TGTGCCAGCGGCCAGGGCGACACTGAAGCTTTCTTT. Its protein is CASGQGDTEAFF.

As for this clone: As the CDR3 is not closed by the conserved phenylalanine or tryptophan, this likely results from a read error. V gene TRBV30 combines with J gene TRBJ1-2; 9 bases fit TRBD1. Germline V gene lookup returns CDR1 GTSNPN and CDR2 SVGIG (reference sequence). This CDR3 contains 14 residues. The J segment lost 8 bases and the V segment lost 1 base, leaving 8 bases of the junction unmatched. The CDR3 reads CAWSGHRGREGYTL. The CDR3 DNA follows: TGTGCCTGGAGTGGCCACAGGGGGCGAGAGGGCTACACCTTA.

The chain is built from TRBV15 and TRBJ2-7; weak D call: TRBD1 (6 bases). Germline CDR1 is LNHNV and CDR2 is YYDKDF (reference sequence). The length of the CDR3 is 16 residues. V gave up 0 bases and J gave up 3 bases, with 15 bases separating them. The CDR3 DNA reads TGTGCCACCAGCAGAGATAGGACAGCAGTTGGCTACGAGCAGTACTTC. Its protein product is CATSRDRTAVGYEQYF.

In this sample, this clone turned up a few times. The genes are TRBV7-9 and TRBJ1-4; the D is unclear. Trimming left V 2 bases short and J 6 bases short, with 13 bases between. The CDR3 has 15 residues. Per germline, CDR1 SEHNR and CDR2 FQNEAQ (reference sequence). The CDR3 loop reads CASSLNPPRDEKLFF. In DNA form, the CDR3 reads TGTGCCAGCAGCTTAAACCCCCCGAGAGATGAAAAACTGTTTTTT.

The chain links TRBV2 to TRBJ1-4; D remains unclear. CDR3 length: 14 amino acids. Per germline, CDR1 SNHLY and CDR2 FYNNEI. V was cut by 5 bases and J by 0 bases, with 7 bases left in between. For the CDR3, the DNA is TGTGCCAGCAGTAGACAAGCAACTAATGAAAAACTGTTTTTT. Its translation: CASSRQATNEKLFF. Using reference TRBV2 and TRBJ1-4 for the parts outside the CDR3, the full variable domain is EPEVTQTPSHQVTQMGQEVILRCVPISNHLYFYWYRQILGQKVEFLVSFYNNEISEKSEIFDDQFSVERPDGSNFTLKIRSTKLEDSAMYFCASSRQATNEKLFFGSGTQLSVL.

This clone was observed a handful of times. This sequence joins TRBV6-1 and TRBJ1-5; D remains ambiguous. The V gene lost 6 bases and the J gene lost 9 bases, with 9 bases spanning the gap. The V gene's germline CDR1 is MNHNS and CDR2 SASEGT. CDR3 length: 11 amino acids. The CDR3 loop is CASRADAPQHF. CDR3 DNA sequence: TGTGCCAGCAGGGCAGATGCGCCCCAGCATTTT.

CDR3 nucleotides: TGTGCCAGTCAAAGGGGGCAGACTACCAATCAGCCCCAGCATTTT. As protein: CASQRGQTTNQPQHF. This chain links TRBV6-1 with TRBJ1-5, with 7 positions matching TRBD1. The CDR3 is 15 amino acids. The germline gives CDR1 MNHNS, CDR2 SASEGT. V was clipped by 9 bases and J by 3 bases; unmatched bases: 11.

CDR3 region: CASSLGGGGEKLFF. The CDR3 coding sequence is TGTGCCAGTAGTTTAGGTGGAGGAGGGGAAAAACTGTTTTTT. The rearrangement uses TRBV19 and TRBJ1-4; no clear D gene. V was cut by 5 bases and J by 8 bases, with 15 bases left in between. The CDR3 totals 14 residues. Per germline, CDR1 LNHDA and CDR2 SQIVND (reference sequence).

The rearrangement joins TRBV6-1 to TRBJ2-7; the match to TRBD1 covers 9 bases. V gave up 3 bases and J gave up 5 bases; unmatched junction bases: 5. This CDR3 contains 14 residues. Germline V gene data show CDR1 as MNHNS and CDR2 as SASEGT. Here the CDR3 DNA reads TGTGCCAGCAGTGAGTCGGGACAGGGAAACGAGCAGTACGTC. Translation: CASSESGQGNEQYV.

There are a few counts of this clone. J is TRBJ1-3 and V is TRBV5-1; D is perhaps TRBD1 (6 bases). The CDR3 length is 17 residues. Germline V lookup: CDR1 SGHRS, CDR2 YFSETQ. Trimming removed 2 bases at V and 4 bases at J, with 19 bases between. The CDR3 DNA reads as TGCGCCAGCAGCTTCAACCCGACAGGTCAGACAGGAAACACCATATATTTT. Encoded protein: CASSFNPTGQTGNTIYF. Combining the CDR3 with reference TRBV5-1 and TRBJ1-3 gives the whole variable domain KAGVTQTPRYLIKTRGQQVTLSCSPISGHRSVSWYQQTPGQGLQFLFEYFSETQRNKGNFPGRFSGRQFSNSRSEMNVSTLELGDSALYLCASSFNPTGQTGNTIYFGEGSWLTVV.

The CDR3 DNA follows: TGTGCCAGCAGCATGCTGACTAGCGGGGGGTCCTACGAGCAGTACTTC. It is translated as CASSMLTSGGSYEQYF. The V and J genes are TRBV7-2 and TRBJ2-7; 13 bases match TRBD2. The V and J ends lost 5 bases and 1 base, in that order; junction bases with no gene match: 5. This CDR3 is built from 16 residues. CDR1 is SGHTA and CDR2 is FQGNSA in the germline V gene.

The rearrangement uses TRBV30 and TRBJ2-1; TRBD1 might be the D (5 bases). The germline V and J ends were trimmed by 4 bases and 7 bases, with 8 bases remaining between them. The CDR3 runs to 11 residues. Germline CDR1 GTSNPN, CDR2 SVGIG (reference sequence). The CDR3 DNA sequence: TGTGCCTGGACGAAGGGGAATGAGCAGTTCTTC. Protein sequence: CAWTKGNEQFF.